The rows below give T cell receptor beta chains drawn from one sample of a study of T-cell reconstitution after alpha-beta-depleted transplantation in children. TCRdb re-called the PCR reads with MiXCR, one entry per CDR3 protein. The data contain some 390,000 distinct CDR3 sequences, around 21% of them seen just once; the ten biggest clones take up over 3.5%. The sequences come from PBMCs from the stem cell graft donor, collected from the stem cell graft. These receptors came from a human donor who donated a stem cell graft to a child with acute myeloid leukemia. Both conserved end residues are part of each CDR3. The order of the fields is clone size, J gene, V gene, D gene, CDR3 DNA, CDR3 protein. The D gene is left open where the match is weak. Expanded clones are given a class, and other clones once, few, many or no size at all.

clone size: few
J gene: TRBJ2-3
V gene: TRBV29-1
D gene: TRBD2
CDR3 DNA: TGCAGCGTTGGGACTAGCGGGAGGGTGGGCACAGATACGCAGTATTTT
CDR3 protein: CSVGTSGRVGTDTQYF

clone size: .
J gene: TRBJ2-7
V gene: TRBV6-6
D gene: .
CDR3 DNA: TGTGCCAGCAGTTACTCCAGGGTCTACGAGCAGTACTTC
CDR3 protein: CASSYSRVYEQYF

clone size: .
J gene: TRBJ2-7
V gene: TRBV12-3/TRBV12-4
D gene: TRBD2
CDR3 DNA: TGTGCCAGCAGTTCCACTAGCGGGGACTCCTACGAGCAGTACTTC
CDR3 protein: CASSSTSGDSYEQYF

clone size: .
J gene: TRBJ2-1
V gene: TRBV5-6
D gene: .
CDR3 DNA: TGTGCCAGCAGCTTGGTCCATTCCTACAATGAGCAGTTCTTC
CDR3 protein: CASSLVHSYNEQFF

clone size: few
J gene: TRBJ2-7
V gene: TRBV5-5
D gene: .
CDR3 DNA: TGTGCCAGCAGCTTGGGACATTTCTCCTACGAGCAGTACTTC
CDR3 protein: CASSLGHFSYEQYF

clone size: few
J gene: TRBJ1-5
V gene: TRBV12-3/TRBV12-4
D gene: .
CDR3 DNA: TGTGCCAGCAGTTTAGGGCAGATTGTCAATCAGCCCCAGCATTTT
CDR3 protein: CASSLGQIVNQPQHF

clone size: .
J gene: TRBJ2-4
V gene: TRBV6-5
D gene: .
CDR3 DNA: TGTGCCAGCAGTTCGCAAAACATTCAGTACTTC
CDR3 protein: CASSSQNIQYF

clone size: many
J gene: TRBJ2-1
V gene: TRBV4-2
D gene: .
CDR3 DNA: TGTGCCAGCAGCCAAGATGGGACTGAAAACAATGAGCAGTTCTTC
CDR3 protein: CASSQDGTENNEQFF

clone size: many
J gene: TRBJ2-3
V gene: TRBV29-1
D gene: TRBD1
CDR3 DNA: TGCAGCGCCGCAAGACGGACAGGTCGGAGCACAGATACGCAGTATTTT
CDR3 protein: CSAARRTGRSTDTQYF

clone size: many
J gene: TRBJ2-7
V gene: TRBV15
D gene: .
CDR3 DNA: TGTGCCACCAGCAGAGACAGAACTTACGAGCAGTACTTC
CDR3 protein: CATSRDRTYEQYF

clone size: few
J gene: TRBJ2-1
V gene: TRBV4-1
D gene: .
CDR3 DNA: TGCGCCAGCAGCCAGATCGGGACTCCCGTCTACAATGAGCAGTTCTTC
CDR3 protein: CASSQIGTPVYNEQFF

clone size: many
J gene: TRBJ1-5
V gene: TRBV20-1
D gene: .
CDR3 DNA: TGCAGTGCTACAAGGGTTAGCAATCAGCCCCAGCATTTT
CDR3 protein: CSATRVSNQPQHF

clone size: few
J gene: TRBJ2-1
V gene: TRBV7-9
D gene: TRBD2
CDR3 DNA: TGTGCCAGCAGCTCCGGTCTAGCGGGAGTGGATGAGCAGTTCTTC
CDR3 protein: CASSSGLAGVDEQFF

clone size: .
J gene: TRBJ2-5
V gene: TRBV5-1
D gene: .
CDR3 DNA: TGCGCCAGCAGCTTTAGGGCAGGTCGGGAGACCCAGTACTTC
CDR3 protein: CASSFRAGRETQYF

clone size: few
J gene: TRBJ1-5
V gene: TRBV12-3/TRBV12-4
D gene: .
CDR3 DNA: TGTGCCAGCAGCCGAGTTAGCAATCAGCCCCAGCATTTT
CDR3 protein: CASSRVSNQPQHF

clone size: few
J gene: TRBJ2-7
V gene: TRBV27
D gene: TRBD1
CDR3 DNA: TGTGCCAGCAGGCCGACAGGGCCAGACGAGCAGTACTTC
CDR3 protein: CASRPTGPDEQYF

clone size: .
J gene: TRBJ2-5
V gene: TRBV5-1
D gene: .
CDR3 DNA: TGCGCCAGCAGCTTCGGCAGGGGCGGAGAGACCCAGTACTTC
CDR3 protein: CASSFGRGGETQYF

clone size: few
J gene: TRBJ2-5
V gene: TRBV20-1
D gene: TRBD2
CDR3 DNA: TGCAGTGCTAGAGATCTCCTAGCGGGGATTCAAGAGACCCAGTACTTC
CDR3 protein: CSARDLLAGIQETQYF

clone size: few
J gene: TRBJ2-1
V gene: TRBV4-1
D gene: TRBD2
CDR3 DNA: TGCGCCAGCAGCCAGCTACCGGGACTAGCGGGTTACAATGAGCAGTTCTTC
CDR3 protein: CASSQLPGLAGYNEQFF

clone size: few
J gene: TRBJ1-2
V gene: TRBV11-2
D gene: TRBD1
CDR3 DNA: TGTGCCAGCAGCCCCTCGACAGGGGGATCCTATGGCTACACCTTC
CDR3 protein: CASSPSTGGSYGYTF

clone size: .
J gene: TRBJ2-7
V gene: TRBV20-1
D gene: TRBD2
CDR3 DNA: TGCAGTGCTAGAGATGTGGCCGGGAGGGACGAGCAGTACTTC
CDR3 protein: CSARDVAGRDEQYF

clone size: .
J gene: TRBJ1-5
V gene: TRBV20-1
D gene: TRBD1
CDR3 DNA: TGCAGTGCTACCGAGCCAGGGGGCCATCAGCCCCAGCATTTT
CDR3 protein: CSATEPGGHQPQHF

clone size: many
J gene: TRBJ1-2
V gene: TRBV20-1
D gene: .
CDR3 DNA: TGCAGTGCACCGTTGTGGGGTATGAAGAACTATGGCTACACCTTC
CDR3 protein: CSAPLWGMKNYGYTF

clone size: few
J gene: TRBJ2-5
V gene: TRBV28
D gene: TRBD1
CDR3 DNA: TGTGCCAGCAGTCCAGGACAGGGGCGAGAGACCCAGTACTTC
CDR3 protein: CASSPGQGRETQYF

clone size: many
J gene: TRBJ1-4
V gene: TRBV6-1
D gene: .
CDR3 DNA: TGTGCCAGCAGAGCGACGGGAGGGTTTGATGAAAAACTGTTTTTT
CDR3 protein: CASRATGGFDEKLFF

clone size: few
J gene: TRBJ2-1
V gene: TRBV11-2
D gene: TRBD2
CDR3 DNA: TGTGCCAGCAGCTTCCGGGAGGGAAGGGATGAGCAGTTCTTC
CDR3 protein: CASSFREGRDEQFF

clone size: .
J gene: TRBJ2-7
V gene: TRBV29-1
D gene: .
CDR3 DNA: TGCAGCGTTGTTCAAGGTGCCTACGAGCAGTACTTC
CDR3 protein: CSVVQGAYEQYF

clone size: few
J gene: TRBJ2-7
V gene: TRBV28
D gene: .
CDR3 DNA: TGTGCCAGCATCTTAGACTACACTGGGGAGCAGTACTTC
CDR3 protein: CASILDYTGEQYF

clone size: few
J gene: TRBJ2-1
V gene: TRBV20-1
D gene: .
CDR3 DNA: TGCAGTGCTATACGGCGGAGCTACTACAATGAGCAGTTCTTC
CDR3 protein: CSAIRRSYYNEQFF

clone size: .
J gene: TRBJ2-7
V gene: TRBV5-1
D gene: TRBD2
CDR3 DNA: TGCGCCAGCAGCGCCCCTTCCGGGACTAGCGGAGCCTACGAGCAGTACTTC
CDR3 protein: CASSAPSGTSGAYEQYF

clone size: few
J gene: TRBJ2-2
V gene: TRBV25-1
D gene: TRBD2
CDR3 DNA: TGTGCCAGCAGCGGGACTAGCGGAGCGAACACCGGGGAGCTGTTTTTT
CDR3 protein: CASSGTSGANTGELFF

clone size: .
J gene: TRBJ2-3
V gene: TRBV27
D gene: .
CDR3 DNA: TGTGCCAGCGTATCTATGTATTCAGGGATCACAGATACGCAGTATTTT
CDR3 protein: CASVSMYSGITDTQYF

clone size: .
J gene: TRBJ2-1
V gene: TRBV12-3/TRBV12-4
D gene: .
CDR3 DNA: TGTGCCAGCAGTGTGGGGCCTGGTGAGCAGTTCTTC
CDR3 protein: CASSVGPGEQFF

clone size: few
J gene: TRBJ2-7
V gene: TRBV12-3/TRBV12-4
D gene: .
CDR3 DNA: TGTGCCAGCAGTGACCTCAGGTTATCCTACGAGCAGTACTTC
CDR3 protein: CASSDLRLSYEQYF

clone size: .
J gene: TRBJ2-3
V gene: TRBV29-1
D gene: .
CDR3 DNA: TGCAGCGCAATCTTGGGGGCAGATACGCAGTATTTT
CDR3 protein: CSAILGADTQYF

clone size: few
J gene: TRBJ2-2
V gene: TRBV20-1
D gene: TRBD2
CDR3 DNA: TGCAGTGCTAGACCCAGCGGGAGAGCGATTTCCGGGGAGCTGTTTTTT
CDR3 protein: CSARPSGRAISGELFF

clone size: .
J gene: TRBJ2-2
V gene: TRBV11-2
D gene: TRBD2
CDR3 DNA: TGTGCCAGCAGAGGAGGGCGAATCGGGAGGTCCTACACCGGGGAGCTGTTTTTT
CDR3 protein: CASRGGRIGRSYTGELFF

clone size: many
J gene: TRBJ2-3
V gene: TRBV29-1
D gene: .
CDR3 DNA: TGCAGCGTTGATGTTAGCGGCACAGATACGCAGTATTTT
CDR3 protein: CSVDVSGTDTQYF

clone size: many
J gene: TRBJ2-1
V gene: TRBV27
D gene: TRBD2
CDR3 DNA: TGTGCCAGCAGAAGGGGACTAGGGCCTTACAATGAGCAGTTCTTC
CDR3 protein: CASRRGLGPYNEQFF